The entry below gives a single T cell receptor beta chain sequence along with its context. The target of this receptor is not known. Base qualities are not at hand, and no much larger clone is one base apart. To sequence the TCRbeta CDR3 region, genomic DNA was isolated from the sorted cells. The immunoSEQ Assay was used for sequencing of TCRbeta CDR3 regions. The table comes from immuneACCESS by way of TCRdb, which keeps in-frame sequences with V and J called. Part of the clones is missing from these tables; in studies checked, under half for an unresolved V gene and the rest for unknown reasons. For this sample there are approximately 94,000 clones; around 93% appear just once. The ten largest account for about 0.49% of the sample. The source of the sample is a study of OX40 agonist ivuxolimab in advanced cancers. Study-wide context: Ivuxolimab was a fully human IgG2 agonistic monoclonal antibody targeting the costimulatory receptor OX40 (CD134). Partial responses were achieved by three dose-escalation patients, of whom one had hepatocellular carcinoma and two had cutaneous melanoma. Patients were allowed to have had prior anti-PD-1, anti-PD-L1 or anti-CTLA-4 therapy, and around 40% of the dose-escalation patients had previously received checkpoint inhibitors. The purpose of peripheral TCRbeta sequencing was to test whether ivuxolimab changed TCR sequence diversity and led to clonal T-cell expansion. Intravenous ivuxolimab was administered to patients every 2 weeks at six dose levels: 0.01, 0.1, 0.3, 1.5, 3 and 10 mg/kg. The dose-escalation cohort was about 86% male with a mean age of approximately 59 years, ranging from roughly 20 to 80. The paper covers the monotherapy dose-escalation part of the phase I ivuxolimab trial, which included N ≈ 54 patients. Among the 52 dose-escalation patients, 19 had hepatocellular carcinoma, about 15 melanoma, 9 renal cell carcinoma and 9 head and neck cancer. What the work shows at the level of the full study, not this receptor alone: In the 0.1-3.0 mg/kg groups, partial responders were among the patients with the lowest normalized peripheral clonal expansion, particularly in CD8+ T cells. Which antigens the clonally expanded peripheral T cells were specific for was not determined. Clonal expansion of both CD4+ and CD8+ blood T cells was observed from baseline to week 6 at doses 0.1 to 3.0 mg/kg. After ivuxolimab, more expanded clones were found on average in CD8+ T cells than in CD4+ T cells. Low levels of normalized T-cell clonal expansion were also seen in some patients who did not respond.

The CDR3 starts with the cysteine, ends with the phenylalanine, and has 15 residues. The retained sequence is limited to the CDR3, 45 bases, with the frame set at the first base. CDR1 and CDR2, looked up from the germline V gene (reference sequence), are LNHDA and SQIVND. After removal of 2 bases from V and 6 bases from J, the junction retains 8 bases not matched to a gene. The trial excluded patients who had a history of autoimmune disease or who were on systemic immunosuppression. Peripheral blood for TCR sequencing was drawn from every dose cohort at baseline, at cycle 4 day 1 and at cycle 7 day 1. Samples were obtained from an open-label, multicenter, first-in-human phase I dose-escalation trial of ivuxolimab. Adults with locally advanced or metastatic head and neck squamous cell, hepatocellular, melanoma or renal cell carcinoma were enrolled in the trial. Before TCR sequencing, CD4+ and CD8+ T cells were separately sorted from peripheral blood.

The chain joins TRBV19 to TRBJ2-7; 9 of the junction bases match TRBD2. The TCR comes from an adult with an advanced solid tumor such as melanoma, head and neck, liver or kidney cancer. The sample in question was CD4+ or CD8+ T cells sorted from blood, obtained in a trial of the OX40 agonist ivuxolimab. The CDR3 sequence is CASSITAGGPLEQYF. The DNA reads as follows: TGTGCCAGTAGTATAACTGCGGGAGGGCCGCTCGAGCAGTACTTC.